This paragraph covers one T cell receptor (beta chain) sequence. A junction boundary mismatches the germline segment, possibly from a read error. The data are from a study of T cell responses to AZD1222 COVID-19 vaccine. Across the study: It was second doses at about 4 or about 12 weeks that were pooled.

The repertoire was sequenced with immunoSEQ multiplex PCR; TCRdb's copy has only in-frame clones and lacks some. Of 98,000 or so clones in the sample, over 90% were seen once. This CDR3 comprises 13 residues. Germline V gene data show CDR1 as SNHLY and CDR2 as FYNNEI. Here the sequenced sample was peripheral blood, taken on day 0 of AZD1222 vaccination. The gene calls are TRBV2 and TRBJ1-5; D ambiguous. The sequence was collected from an adult in good health. The CDR3 bases are TGTGCCAGCAGTGACGTTAGCAGTCAGCCCCAGCATTTT. As protein: CASSDVSSQPQHF.